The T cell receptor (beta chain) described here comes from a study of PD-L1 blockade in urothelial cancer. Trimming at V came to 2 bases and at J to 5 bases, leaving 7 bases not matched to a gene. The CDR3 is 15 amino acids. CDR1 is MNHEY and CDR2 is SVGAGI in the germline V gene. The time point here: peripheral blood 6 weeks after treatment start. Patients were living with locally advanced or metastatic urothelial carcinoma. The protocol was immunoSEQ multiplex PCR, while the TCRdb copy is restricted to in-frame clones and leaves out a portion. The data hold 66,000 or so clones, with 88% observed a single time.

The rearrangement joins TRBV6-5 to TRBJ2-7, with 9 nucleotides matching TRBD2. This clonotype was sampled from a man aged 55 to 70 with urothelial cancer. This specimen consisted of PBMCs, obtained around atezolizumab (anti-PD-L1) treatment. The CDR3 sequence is CASSYGASGKDEQYF. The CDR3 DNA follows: TGTGCCAGCAGTTACGGCGCTAGCGGGAAGGACGAGCAGTACTTC.